Below are 14 T cell receptor beta chains sequenced from a single sample in a study of circulating CD8 cells and anti-PD-1 response in melanoma. Sorting of live CD3+CD8+TCRalphabeta+ cells by PD-1 and/or TIGIT gave four subsets. The QIAseq Immune Repertoire TCR panel built the libraries from 15 ng of total RNA. MiXCR was run by TCRdb on the reads, yielding one entry per CDR3 protein. Seen here are some 420 distinct CDR3 sequences, roughly 7.1% observed once, and the top ten hold approximately 42%. This sample comprised CD8+ T cells from PBMCs, obtained at baseline or after one month of anti-PD-1 therapy (not recorded which). The receptors were gathered from a human donor with melanoma.

In this sample, this clonotype is large (0.1 to 1%). The J gene is TRBJ2-6, the V gene TRBV2; D ambiguous. This CDR3 is built from 15 residues. Germline lookup yields CDR1 SNHLY and CDR2 FYNNEI. V lost 5 bases and J lost 0, with 8 bases in between. The CDR3 protein is CASSKPNSGANVLTF. DNA for the CDR3: TGTGCCAGCAGTAAACCGAACTCTGGGGCCAACGTCCTGACTTTC.

In this sample, this clonotype turned up a few times. The CDR3 is CASREDRGVDGYTF. CDR3 nucleotide sequence: TGTGCCAGTAGAGAAGACAGGGGCGTAGATGGCTACACCTTC. The gene calls are TRBV19 and TRBJ1-2; 8 bases match TRBD1. Trimming took 6 bases from V and 6 from J; bases not matched to a gene: 9. This CDR3 is 14 amino acids long. Germline assignment: CDR1 LNHDA and CDR2 SQIVND (reference sequence).

Turning to this clonotype: This may be a read error, as it is one base from a much larger clone. This is likely a read error, given that the CDR3 carries no conserved phenylalanine or tryptophan at its end. The chain combines TRBV6-6 with TRBJ2-1; 8 bases are a match to TRBD2. V dropped 4 bases and J dropped 9; count of bases not matched to a gene: 8. The germline V gene has CDR1 MNHNY and CDR2 SVGAGI (reference sequence). CDR3 length: 14 residues. Here the CDR3 reads CASSSRTSTSEQFS. The CDR3 bases are TGTGCCAGCAGTTCCCGGACTAGCACGAGTGAGCAGTTCTCC.

This clonotype rates as large. The J gene is TRBJ1-1, the V gene TRBV27, with D possibly TRBD1 on 5 matching bases. Germline V gives CDR1 MNHEY, CDR2 SMNVEV (reference sequence). This CDR3 is 15 amino acids long. Trimming stripped 0 bases from V and 7 bases from J, with 15 bases between. CDR3 protein: CASSLSGSVGVEAFF. For the CDR3, the DNA is TGTGCCAGCAGTTTATCGGGGTCTGTGGGGGTTGAAGCTTTCTTT.

This rearrangement joins TRBV19 to TRBJ1-1, with 8 bases lining up with TRBD1. The trim removed 1 base at V and 8 bases at J, leaving 6 bases unmatched. From germline, CDR1 is LNHDA and CDR2 SQIVND (reference sequence). The CDR3 extends over 14 amino acids. The CDR3 reads CASSIGTGNFEAFF. The DNA for the CDR3 is TGTGCCAGTAGTATAGGGACAGGGAATTTCGAAGCTTTCTTT.

This clonotype is judged large. The gene calls are TRBV4-3 and TRBJ1-2; D gene unclear. This CDR3 is built from 15 residues. The V end was cut by 4 bases, the J end by 4 bases, with 16 bases between. CDR1 is LGHNA and CDR2 is YSLEER in the germline V gene. The CDR3 nucleotides read TGCGCCAGCAGCCCATCGAGATCCCCTCGCTATGGCTACACCTTC. Amino acids: CASSPSRSPRYGYTF.

There are a few counts of this clonotype. The chain couples TRBV28 to TRBJ1-2; D remains unclear. The germline V and J ends were trimmed by 3 bases and 5 bases, with 10 bases remaining between them. CDR3 length: 13 amino acids. The germline V gene encodes CDR1 MDHEN and CDR2 SYDVKM. The CDR3 coding sequence is TGTGCCAGCAGTTTGGGTGGGCTTTATGGCTACACCTTC. Encoded protein: CASSLGGLYGYTF.

Comment on this clonotype: Being one base from a much bigger clone, this may be a read error. The chain links TRBV7-8 to TRBJ2-4; 7 nucleotides match TRBD2. There are 16 residues in the CDR3. From germline, CDR1 is SGHVS and CDR2 FQNEAQ. CDR3 sequence: CASSLGEGLNKNVQYF. The CDR3 DNA reads TGTGCCAGCAGCTTAGGGGAGGGACTCAACAAAAACGTTCAGTACTTC.

This clonotype ranks as large. This chain joins TRBV12-3 or TRBV12-4 and TRBJ2-3; no clear D gene. The germline V and J ends were trimmed by 0 bases and 5 bases, with 0 bases remaining between them. The CDR3 consists of 11 residues. CDR3 loop: CASSLADTQYF. CDR3 sequence (DNA): TGTGCCAGCAGTTTAGCAGATACGCAGTATTTT.

This clonotype counts as medium-sized. V and J are TRBV29-1 and TRBJ1-1, with D possibly TRBD1 on 6 matching bases. Trimming cost V 7 bases and J 1 base, with 13 bases left between them. CDR1 SQVTM and CDR2 ANQGSEA come from the germline V gene. This CDR3 has 13 residues. CDR3 sequence: CSAEGGSNTEAFF. CDR3 coding DNA: TGCAGCGCCGAGGGGGGCTCGAACACTGAAGCTTTCTTT. The entire variable domain, with the rest obtained from reference TRBV29-1 and TRBJ1-1, is as follows: SAVISQKPSRDICQRGTSLTIQCQVDSQVTMMFWYRQQPGQSLTLIATANQGSEATYESGFVIDKFPISRPNLTFSTLTVSNMSPEDSSIYLCSAEGGSNTEAFFGQGTRLTVV.

This clonotype has only a few counts. The chain has TRBV11-3 and TRBJ2-1, with a weak D call TRBD2 (5 bases). Germline CDR1 is SGHNT and CDR2 is YENEEA. Trimming took 5 bases from V and 0 from J, leaving 14 bases between them. There are 16 residues in the CDR3. Written as DNA, the CDR3 is TGTGCCAGCAGCCCCCTCGGAGGTAGCTCCTACAATGAGCAGTTCTTC. Protein product: CASSPLGGSSYNEQFF.

This clonotype is deemed medium-sized (0.01 to 0.1%). The chain has TRBV27 and TRBJ2-2; no clear D gene. This CDR3 spans 13 amino acids. V was shortened by 7 bases and J by 7 bases, with 13 bases between the two germline ends. Germline values: CDR1 MNHEY, CDR2 SMNVEV (reference sequence). CDR3 in DNA: TGTGCCAGCAAACCCTCGGCAGTCGGGGAGCTGTTTTTT. This codes for CASKPSAVGELFF.

In its sample, this clonotype ranks as medium-sized. The V gene is TRBV12-3 or TRBV12-4, the J gene TRBJ2-7, with D possibly TRBD2 on 6 matching bases. Trimming took off 5 bases at V and 7 bases at J, with 15 bases between the two ends. This CDR3 is 13 amino acids long. The CDR3, as DNA: TGTGCCAGCAGTCTCAAACCAGGGAGGGAGCAGTACTTC. Protein product: CASSLKPGREQYF.

By proportion, this clonotype is large. The chain combines TRBV2 with TRBJ1-1; TRBD1 matches at 10 bases. Germline lookup yields CDR1 SNHLY and CDR2 FYNNEI. The trim removed 3 bases at V and 5 bases at J, leaving 9 bases unmatched. This CDR3 has 16 residues. As DNA, the CDR3 is TGTGCCAGCAGTGACCCAATGACAGGGGGCTGGACTGAAGCTTTCTTT. Protein: CASSDPMTGGWTEAFF.